This T cell receptor beta chain originates from a study of monozygotic twins with cystic fibrosis. Study details: With about 15 PCR cycles, barcoded libraries came from about 3 micrograms of fragmented DNA.

Assay: immunoSEQ multiplex PCR; the TCRdb copy retains only in-frame clones and omits some. The sample gives 25,000 to 30,000 clones, roughly nine tenths of which show up once; about 0.51% is in the top ten. Study-level findings and limits: Shared CDR3 numbers were not associated with age, concordance or severity. Monozygotic CF twin pairs shared significantly more nucleotide-identical clonotypes than unrelated CF individuals did. The repertoire was suggested to be naive-dominated, clonality median around 0.0089.

V lost 1 base and J lost 2, with 12 bases in between. Germline CDR1 reads KGHSH; CDR2 reads LQKENI. This CDR3 is 16 amino acids long. On this clone: The target antigen is unknown.

V is TRBV18 and J is TRBJ1-5, with D perhaps TRBD1 (6 bases). The sequenced material came from blood. The clonotype was recovered from a girl aged 2-9 years with cystic fibrosis. CDR3 residues: CASSPLSGEGNQPQHF. DNA for the CDR3: TGTGCCAGCTCACCACTCTCAGGGGAGGGCAATCAGCCCCAGCATTTT.